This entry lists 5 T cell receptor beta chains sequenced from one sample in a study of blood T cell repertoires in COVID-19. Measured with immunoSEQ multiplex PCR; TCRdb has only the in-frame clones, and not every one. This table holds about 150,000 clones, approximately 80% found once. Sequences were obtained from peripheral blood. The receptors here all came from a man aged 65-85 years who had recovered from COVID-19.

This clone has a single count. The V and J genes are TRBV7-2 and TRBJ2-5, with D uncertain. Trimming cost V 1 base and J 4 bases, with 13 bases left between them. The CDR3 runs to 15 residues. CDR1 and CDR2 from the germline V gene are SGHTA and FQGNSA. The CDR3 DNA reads TGTGCCAGCAGCTTAGGGCCCTCCGCCCCAGAGACCCAGTACTTC. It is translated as CASSLGPSAPETQYF. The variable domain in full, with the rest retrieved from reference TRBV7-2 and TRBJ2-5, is GAGVSQSPSNKVTEKGKDVELRCDPISGHTALYWYRQSLGQGLEFLIYFQGNSAPDKSGLPSDRFSAERTGGSVSTLTIQRTQQEDSAVYLCASSLGPSAPETQYFGPGTRLLVL.

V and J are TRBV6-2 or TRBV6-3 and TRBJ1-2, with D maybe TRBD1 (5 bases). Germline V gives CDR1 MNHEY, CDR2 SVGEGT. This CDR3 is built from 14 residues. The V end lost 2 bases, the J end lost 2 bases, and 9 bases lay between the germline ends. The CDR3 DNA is TGTGCCAGCAGTTACGTACAGGCAAACTATGGCTACACCTTC. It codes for CASSYVQANYGYTF.

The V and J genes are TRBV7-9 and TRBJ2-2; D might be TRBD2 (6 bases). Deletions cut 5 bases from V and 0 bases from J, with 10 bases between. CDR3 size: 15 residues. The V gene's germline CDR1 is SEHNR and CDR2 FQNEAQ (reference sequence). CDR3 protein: CASSNGLSNTGELFF. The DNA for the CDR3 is TGTGCCAGCAGCAACGGACTATCGAACACCGGGGAGCTGTTTTTT.

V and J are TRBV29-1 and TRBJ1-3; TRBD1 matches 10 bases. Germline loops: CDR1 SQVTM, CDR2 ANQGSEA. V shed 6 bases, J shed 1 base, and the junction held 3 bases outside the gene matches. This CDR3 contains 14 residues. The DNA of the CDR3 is TGCAGCGTGGACAGGGGGGCGTCTGGAAACACCATATATTTT. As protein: CSVDRGASGNTIYF.

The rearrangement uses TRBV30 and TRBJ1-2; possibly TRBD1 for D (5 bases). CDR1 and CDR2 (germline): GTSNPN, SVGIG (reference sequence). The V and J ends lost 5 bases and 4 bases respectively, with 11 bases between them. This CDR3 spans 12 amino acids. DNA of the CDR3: TGTGCCTGGGACCTGGGGCGCTATGGCTACACCTTC. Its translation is CAWDLGRYGYTF.